This is a list of T cell receptor beta chains from one sample in a study of OX40 agonist ivuxolimab in advanced cancers. TCRdb's table, derived via immunoSEQ multiplex PCR, lists solely in-frame clones and lacks some. The table shows under 85,000 clones, with nearly 95% occurring only once. The sequencing here drew on CD4+ or CD8+ T cells sorted from blood, taken in a trial of the OX40 agonist ivuxolimab. The receptors shown here come from an adult with an advanced solid tumor such as melanoma, head and neck, liver or kidney cancer. CDR3s include the opening cysteine and the closing phenylalanine or tryptophan. A D gene is named only where the DNA matches it firmly. Clone size is not always given. Where it is, it says once, few, many or a class for expanded clones.

d_call: TRBD2
clone_size: .
j_call: TRBJ2-7
v_call: TRBV27
cdr3_nt: TGTGCCAGCAGTTTAGGCGGGAGCTACGAGCAGTACTTC
cdr3_aa: CASSLGGSYEQYF

d_call: TRBD2
clone_size: .
j_call: TRBJ2-1
v_call: TRBV19
cdr3_nt: TGTGCCAGTAATTCGGGGGGGCCTTACAATGAGCAGTTCTTC
cdr3_aa: CASNSGGPYNEQFF

d_call: .
clone_size: .
j_call: TRBJ2-7
v_call: TRBV5-4
cdr3_nt: TGTGCCAGCAGCTCAGTCCCAGCGGGTGGCTCCTACGAGCAGTACTTC
cdr3_aa: CASSSVPAGGSYEQYF

d_call: .
clone_size: .
j_call: TRBJ2-2
v_call: TRBV2
cdr3_nt: TGTGCCAGCCCCGTTCCCTCCGGGGAGCTGTTTTTT
cdr3_aa: CASPVPSGELFF

d_call: TRBD1
clone_size: .
j_call: TRBJ1-3
v_call: TRBV9
cdr3_nt: TGTGCCAGCAGCGGAGGGACAGGGTCCTCTGGAAACACCATATATTTT
cdr3_aa: CASSGGTGSSGNTIYF

d_call: .
clone_size: .
j_call: TRBJ2-5
v_call: TRBV10-2
cdr3_nt: TGCGCCAGCAAGCTAGGCCGGAGGGAGACCCAGTACTTC
cdr3_aa: CASKLGRRETQYF

d_call: TRBD1
clone_size: .
j_call: TRBJ2-1
v_call: TRBV6-1
cdr3_nt: TGTGCCAGCAGTGACCGACAGGGGGCGCAGGATGAGCAGTTCTTC
cdr3_aa: CASSDRQGAQDEQFF

d_call: TRBD1
clone_size: once
j_call: TRBJ1-3
v_call: TRBV11-2
cdr3_nt: TGTGCCAGCAGCTTTTTTCCCTGGACAGGGCGGAACACCATATATTTT
cdr3_aa: CASSFFPWTGRNTIYF

d_call: TRBD1
clone_size: .
j_call: TRBJ2-1
v_call: TRBV13
cdr3_nt: TGTGCCAGCAGCTCCCAGCGACAGGGGGGACGCAATGAGCAGTTCTTC
cdr3_aa: CASSSQRQGGRNEQFF

d_call: .
clone_size: .
j_call: TRBJ2-7
v_call: TRBV5-1
cdr3_nt: TGCGCCAGCAGCGGAGGCAGGGCCTACGAGCAGTACTTC
cdr3_aa: CASSGGRAYEQYF

d_call: TRBD1
clone_size: .
j_call: TRBJ1-4
v_call: TRBV5-6
cdr3_nt: TGTGCCAGCAGCTTGGGGACAGGGCTTGAAAAACTGTTTTTT
cdr3_aa: CASSLGTGLEKLFF

d_call: .
clone_size: .
j_call: TRBJ2-1
v_call: TRBV5-8
cdr3_nt: TGTGCCAGCAGCGACAGCTCCTACAATGAGCAGTTCTTC
cdr3_aa: CASSDSSYNEQFF

d_call: TRBD2
clone_size: once
j_call: TRBJ2-5
v_call: TRBV6-5
cdr3_nt: TGTGCCAGCAGTTCGACTAGCGGGGCTGGGGAGACCCAGTACTTC
cdr3_aa: CASSSTSGAGETQYF

d_call: .
clone_size: .
j_call: TRBJ2-3
v_call: TRBV2
cdr3_nt: TGTGCCAGCAAAGGGGGGCCCGGCACAGATACGCAGTATTTT
cdr3_aa: CASKGGPGTDTQYF

d_call: .
clone_size: once
j_call: TRBJ2-1
v_call: TRBV19
cdr3_nt: TGTGCCAGTAGTATACACCCAATGGTTGAGCAGTTCTTC
cdr3_aa: CASSIHPMVEQFF

d_call: .
clone_size: .
j_call: TRBJ2-7
v_call: TRBV6-5
cdr3_nt: TGTGCCAGCAGTTACGGTACAGGGTACGAGCAGTACTTC
cdr3_aa: CASSYGTGYEQYF

d_call: .
clone_size: .
j_call: TRBJ2-3
v_call: TRBV29-1
cdr3_nt: TGCAGCGTCGGGGCTGGAGGTGCAGATACGCAGTATTTT
cdr3_aa: CSVGAGGADTQYF

d_call: .
clone_size: .
j_call: TRBJ1-3
v_call: TRBV4-3
cdr3_nt: TGCGCCAGCAGCGCACGGGACTCTGGAAACACCATATATTTT
cdr3_aa: CASSARDSGNTIYF

d_call: .
clone_size: .
j_call: TRBJ2-2
v_call: TRBV2
cdr3_nt: TGTGCCAGCAGTGATCTCGGGAATAGCAACGGGGAGCTGTTTTTT
cdr3_aa: CASSDLGNSNGELFF

d_call: .
clone_size: .
j_call: TRBJ1-4
v_call: TRBV6-1
cdr3_nt: TGTGCCAGCAGTGAAGCGGACACCTTCTACTCAACTAATGAAAAACTGTTTTTT
cdr3_aa: CASSEADTFYSTNEKLFF

d_call: .
clone_size: .
j_call: TRBJ1-2
v_call: TRBV28
cdr3_nt: TGTGCCAGCAGTTTATATGGGGAGTTTCCGCTGGCTAACTATGGCTACACCTTC
cdr3_aa: CASSLYGEFPLANYGYTF

d_call: TRBD1
clone_size: .
j_call: TRBJ1-1
v_call: TRBV6-6
cdr3_nt: TGTGCCAGCAGTTTCAAACCGGGACAGGGAAACACTGAAGCTTTCTTT
cdr3_aa: CASSFKPGQGNTEAFF

d_call: .
clone_size: .
j_call: TRBJ2-7
v_call: TRBV6-1
cdr3_nt: TGTGCCAGCAGTCCGTCAGGGTACGAGCAGTACTTC
cdr3_aa: CASSPSGYEQYF

d_call: TRBD2
clone_size: .
j_call: TRBJ2-1
v_call: TRBV10-3
cdr3_nt: TGTGCCATCAGTTCCGGGACTAGCGCCTACAATGAGCAGTTCTTC
cdr3_aa: CAISSGTSAYNEQFF

d_call: .
clone_size: few
j_call: TRBJ2-3
v_call: TRBV9
cdr3_nt: TGTGCCAGCAAGAGCTCAAGCGGCTATACAGATACGCAGTATTTT
cdr3_aa: CASKSSSGYTDTQYF

d_call: .
clone_size: .
j_call: TRBJ1-2
v_call: TRBV19
cdr3_nt: TGTGCCAGTAAGAGAGGCCGGGACTACACCTTC
cdr3_aa: CASKRGRDYTF

d_call: TRBD1
clone_size: .
j_call: TRBJ1-2
v_call: TRBV27
cdr3_nt: TGTGCCAGCAGATTGAGTGGACAGGGGCGGAGAGGCTACACCTTC
cdr3_aa: CASRLSGQGRRGYTF

d_call: .
clone_size: .
j_call: TRBJ2-3
v_call: TRBV11-2
cdr3_nt: TGTGCCAGCAGCTTAGAGGGCACAGATACGCAGTATTTT
cdr3_aa: CASSLEGTDTQYF

d_call: .
clone_size: once
j_call: TRBJ1-5
v_call: TRBV7-8
cdr3_nt: TGTGCCAGCAGCCTCCACCGCCGGACGAATAGCAATCAGCCCCAGCATTTT
cdr3_aa: CASSLHRRTNSNQPQHF

d_call: .
clone_size: .
j_call: TRBJ1-5
v_call: TRBV9
cdr3_nt: TGTGCCAGCAGCGTATTCGGGAAGGTTCGGATTTGGCTCAGAAATCAGCCCCAGCATTTT
cdr3_aa: CASSVFGKVRIWLRNQPQHF

d_call: .
clone_size: .
j_call: TRBJ1-2
v_call: TRBV27
cdr3_nt: TGTGCCAGCAGTTCCCTCCCGGCTAGCACCTACTATGGCTACACCTTC
cdr3_aa: CASSSLPASTYYGYTF

d_call: TRBD1
clone_size: .
j_call: TRBJ2-7
v_call: TRBV6-5
cdr3_nt: TGTGCCAGCAGTTCCTTGGGACAGGGCTACGAGCAGTACTTC
cdr3_aa: CASSSLGQGYEQYF

d_call: TRBD1
clone_size: .
j_call: TRBJ1-1
v_call: TRBV5-4
cdr3_nt: TGTGCCAGCAGCTTATACAGGGGAAGCACTGAAGCTTTCTTT
cdr3_aa: CASSLYRGSTEAFF

d_call: .
clone_size: .
j_call: TRBJ1-3
v_call: TRBV25-1
cdr3_nt: TGTGCCAGCAGTGAATCCGGAAACACCATATATTTT
cdr3_aa: CASSESGNTIYF

d_call: TRBD1
clone_size: .
j_call: TRBJ2-3
v_call: TRBV7-8
cdr3_nt: TGTGCCAGCGGGGACAGGGGATTAAGCACAGATACGCAGTATTTT
cdr3_aa: CASGDRGLSTDTQYF

d_call: .
clone_size: .
j_call: TRBJ1-6
v_call: TRBV28
cdr3_nt: TGTGCCAGCAGTTCGGGCGGGAATTCACCCCTCCACTTT
cdr3_aa: CASSSGGNSPLHF

d_call: TRBD1
clone_size: .
j_call: TRBJ2-4
v_call: TRBV5-1
cdr3_nt: TGCGCCACCCCCACGGTTCGACAGGGTCCAAACATTCAGTACTTC
cdr3_aa: CATPTVRQGPNIQYF

d_call: .
clone_size: .
j_call: TRBJ2-1
v_call: TRBV5-1
cdr3_nt: TGCGCCAGCAGCTTACTGGTTGGTAGCGTCGGAGACCGCAATGAGCAGTTCTTC
cdr3_aa: CASSLLVGSVGDRNEQFF

d_call: .
clone_size: .
j_call: TRBJ2-5
v_call: TRBV2
cdr3_nt: TGTGCCCGCCGGGACTTGGAAGAGACCCAGTACTTC
cdr3_aa: CARRDLEETQYF

d_call: TRBD1
clone_size: .
j_call: TRBJ1-4
v_call: TRBV9
cdr3_nt: TGTGCCAGCAGCGTAGAGTCCCCGGACAGGGTTAGTGAAAAACTGTTTTTT
cdr3_aa: CASSVESPDRVSEKLFF

d_call: TRBD2
clone_size: .
j_call: TRBJ2-7
v_call: TRBV5-6
cdr3_nt: TGTGCCAGCAGCTTGACTAGCGGGGGGTCCTACGAGCAGTACTTC
cdr3_aa: CASSLTSGGSYEQYF

d_call: .
clone_size: .
j_call: TRBJ2-1
v_call: TRBV10-3
cdr3_nt: TGTGCCATCAGCCGGGACCAGATCAATGAGCAGTTCTTC
cdr3_aa: CAISRDQINEQFF

d_call: TRBD2
clone_size: .
j_call: TRBJ2-1
v_call: TRBV27
cdr3_nt: TGTGCCAGCAGTCCCCGACTAGCGGGAGGCTACAATGAGCAGTTCTTC
cdr3_aa: CASSPRLAGGYNEQFF

d_call: .
clone_size: .
j_call: TRBJ1-2
v_call: TRBV6-6
cdr3_nt: TGTGCCAGCAATGACCTTTTCTATGGCTACACCTTC
cdr3_aa: CASNDLFYGYTF

d_call: .
clone_size: .
j_call: TRBJ1-1
v_call: TRBV7-8
cdr3_nt: TGTGCCAGCAGCTTAGACCGACAGGAGGGGTACACTGAAGCTTTCTTT
cdr3_aa: CASSLDRQEGYTEAFF

d_call: TRBD2
clone_size: .
j_call: TRBJ2-1
v_call: TRBV15
cdr3_nt: TGTGCCACCAGCAGAGTACTTTTGGGCGGGAGCTATGAGCAGTTCTTC
cdr3_aa: CATSRVLLGGSYEQFF

d_call: TRBD1
clone_size: .
j_call: TRBJ1-1
v_call: TRBV15
cdr3_nt: TGTGCCACCAGGTATGACAGGGCGGCTGAAGCTTTCTTT
cdr3_aa: CATRYDRAAEAFF

d_call: TRBD1
clone_size: .
j_call: TRBJ2-1
v_call: TRBV10-1
cdr3_nt: TGCGCCAGCAGTGAGGTGCAGGGGGCTCTCAATGAGCAGTTCTTC
cdr3_aa: CASSEVQGALNEQFF